What follows is one T cell receptor (beta chain) and its context. Its antigen is unknown. This sample is drawn from a study of T-cell memory formation after mild COVID-19. TCRdb reanalysed the 5' RACE reads using MiXCR and keeps one entry per CDR3 protein. The sample carries 280,000 or so distinct CDR3 sequences, 7.5% to 9.5% recorded once. The germline V gene encodes CDR1 KGHDR and CDR2 SFDVKD. The V gene lost 10 bases and the J gene lost 3 bases, with 8 bases spanning the gap. The CDR3 runs 12 residues. Study-wide results and limits: Mainly CM and EM harbored the contracting CD4+ clones; mainly EMRA harbored the CD8+ ones.

This chain joins TRBV24-1 and TRBJ1-4; D is unclear. Specimen: PBMCs or a T cell subset sorted from them (not recorded which). The source of this sequence is a young man who had mild COVID-19 (a few samples of this study predate the infection). Cell type and time point are not known. The CDR3 loop is CATGRANEKLFF. In DNA form, the CDR3 reads TGTGCCACAGGAAGGGCTAATGAAAAACTGTTTTTT.